The 13 T cell receptor beta chains presented below share a single source sample, sequenced in a study of blood T cell repertoires in COVID-19. Repertoires were generated with immunoSEQ multiplex PCR, while TCRdb's copy carries only in-frame clones and drops some. Of roughly 100,000 clones listed, 75% to 90% are singletons. The sample taken for sequencing was peripheral blood. The receptors were sampled from an elderly woman with acute or convalescent COVID-19.

The V gene is TRBV12-3 or TRBV12-4, the J gene TRBJ2-6; D is unclear. The CDR3 sequence is 13 residues long. V was pared by 7 bases and J by 0 bases, with 4 bases between. DNA for the CDR3: TGTGCCAGCATCCTCTCTGGGGCCAACGTCCTGACTTTC. It encodes CASILSGANVLTF.

This chain links TRBV24-1 with TRBJ1-2; TRBD1 might be the D (5 bases). The CDR3 contains 13 residues. Germline-derived CDR1 and CDR2 are KGHDR and SFDVKD. Trimming shortened V by 4 bases and J by 2 bases, and 7 bases separated the two germline ends. CDR3 loop: CATSESGNYGYTF. CDR3 nucleotides: TGTGCCACCAGTGAATCAGGGAACTATGGCTACACCTTC.

This clone was picked up one time. V is TRBV12-3 or TRBV12-4 and J is TRBJ1-5; D gene unclear. The CDR3 contains 13 residues. V dropped 6 bases and J dropped 4 bases, with 10 bases sitting between them. The CDR3 spells CASSGLGNQPQHF. CDR3 coding DNA: TGTGCCAGCAGCGGACTGGGTAATCAGCCCCAGCATTTT.

The chain has TRBV2 and TRBJ2-2, with D perhaps matching TRBD2 (5 bases). Germline CDR1 is SNHLY and CDR2 is FYNNEI. The CDR3 runs 16 residues. V was cut by 6 bases and J by 0 bases, with 14 bases left in between. In DNA, the CDR3 is TGTGCCAGCAGGGATCCGCGGGCCTCGAACACCGGGGAGCTGTTTTTT. It translates to CASRDPRASNTGELFF.

This chain connects TRBV10-3 to TRBJ2-5; tentatively, D is TRBD1 (6 bases). The CDR3 is 15 amino acids. V was trimmed by 4 bases and J by 5 bases, leaving 17 bases between them. The germline V gene encodes CDR1 ENHRY and CDR2 SYGVKD. The CDR3, as DNA: TGTGCCATCAGTGCTCTGGGGGCTGGGGACGAGACCCAGTACTTC. This gives the protein CAISALGAGDETQYF.

The rearrangement uses TRBV29-1 and TRBJ2-7, with 7 bases that match TRBD1. Germline loops: CDR1 SQVTM, CDR2 ANQGSEA. The length of the CDR3 is 12 residues. The V gene end was trimmed by 4 bases and the J gene end by 2 bases; junction bases not matched to a gene: 2. CDR3 coding DNA: TGCAGCGTTGCGGGACAGCCCTACGAGCAGTACTTC. This codes for CSVAGQPYEQYF.

The chain couples TRBV5-4 to TRBJ2-5; TRBD2 matches at 8 bases. The V segment lost 4 bases and the J segment 9 bases; nucleotides outside the gene matches: 8. The length of the CDR3 is 13 residues. Germline V lookup: CDR1 SGHNT, CDR2 YYREEE (reference sequence). CDR3 in amino acids: CASSLGTGGAQYF. The CDR3 DNA follows: TGTGCCAGCAGCCTGGGGACGGGGGGGGCCCAGTACTTC. Using reference TRBV5-4 and TRBJ2-5 for the parts outside the CDR3, the full variable domain is ETGVTQSPTHLIKTRGQQVTLRCSSQSGHNTVSWYQQALGQGPQFIFQYYREEENGRGNFPPRFSGLQFPNYSSELNVNALELDDSALYLCASSLGTGGAQYFGPGTRLLVL.

V usage is TRBV12-3 or TRBV12-4 and J usage is TRBJ2-2; 7 bases match TRBD2. CDR3 length: 12 residues. J lost 13 bases, V lost 1 base, and 3 bases had no gene match. The CDR3 bases are TGTGCCAGCAGTTTAGGGCGGGGGTGGCTGTTTTTT. This translates into CASSLGRGWLFF.

V is TRBV30 and J is TRBJ1-2, with 8 bases identical to TRBD1. The V segment lost 4 bases and the J segment 8 bases; nucleotides outside the gene matches: 9. CDR1 and CDR2 from the germline V gene are GTSNPN and SVGIG (reference sequence). CDR3 length: 13 residues. DNA for the CDR3: TGTGCCTGGAATAGGGACAGGATAGGAGGCTACACCTTC. It yields the protein CAWNRDRIGGYTF.

The chain combines TRBV3-1 (or the pseudogene TRBV3-2) with TRBJ2-7, with unresolved D. CDR1 and CDR2 (germline): LGHDT, YNNKEL (reference sequence). The CDR3 loop spans 13 amino acids. The V and J ends lost 4 bases and 0 bases respectively, with 7 bases between them. The CDR3 nucleotides are TGTGCCAGCAGCCGGCCCCCCTCCTACGAGCAGTACTTC. It translates to CASSRPPSYEQYF.

The chain combines TRBV7-8 with TRBJ1-2; 12 bases map to TRBD1. Germline CDR1 SGHVS, CDR2 FQNEAQ. J gave up 4 bases and V 0 bases, and 9 bases lay outside the gene matches. The length of the CDR3 is 18 residues. CDR3 coding DNA: TGTGCCAGCAGCTTAGCCGGGACAGGGGGCGCCGGAGGCTATGGCTACACCTTC. Encoded protein: CASSLAGTGGAGGYGYTF.

This chain links TRBV21-1 with TRBJ1-2; the table assigns TRBD1, which was not confirmed against the DNA. TRBV21-1 is an annotated pseudogene. There are 11 residues in the CDR3. Here the CDR3 DNA reads TGTGCCAGTACAGGGTACTATGGCTACACCTTC. Amino acids: CASTGYYGYTF.

The chain is built from TRBV6-5 and TRBJ1-1, with D hard to call. Germline loops: CDR1 MNHEY, CDR2 SVGAGI. The ends were cut back, 2 bases at V and 1 base at J, with 5 bases in the middle. The CDR3 extends over 13 amino acids. CDR3: CASSYEGNTEAFF. CDR3 nucleotide sequence: TGTGCCAGCAGTTACGAGGGGAACACTGAAGCTTTCTTT.